This T cell receptor beta chain appears in the sequencing data of a study of T cell responses to AZD1222 COVID-19 vaccine. Whole-study results and caveats: Regions left unmutated in variants are reportedly the target of nearly half of spike-specific TCRs.

V lost 1 base, J lost 2 bases, and 8 bases lay in between. Germline values: CDR1 GTSNPN, CDR2 SVGIG (reference sequence). The CDR3 covers 13 residues. Turning to this clone: Its antigen is not identified.

Repertoires were generated with immunoSEQ multiplex PCR, while TCRdb's copy carries only in-frame clones and drops some. The table includes 150,000 or so clones, about nine tenths detected once. The origin of this receptor is an adult who received the AZD1222 COVID-19 vaccine. The rearrangement joins TRBV30 to TRBJ1-2; D gene uncertain. The sequences come from peripheral blood, collected 28 days after the second AZD1222 dose. CDR3 sequence reads: CAWSATGNYGYTF. The CDR3 bases are TGTGCCTGGAGTGCCACGGGAAACTATGGCTACACCTTC.